This T cell receptor (beta chain) appears in the sequencing data of a study of PD-1 blockade in classical Hodgkin lymphoma. Looking at the study overall: Patients had nivolumab dosed at 3 mg/kg, delivered intravenously every 2 weeks. Findings and limits, study-wide: At C4D1, TCR diversity had climbed significantly for CD4+ cells, though not for CD8+ cells. Baseline diversity was lower in partial responders and progressors than complete responders. Relapsed/refractory patients reportedly had the lowest baseline TCR diversity, below newly diagnosed patients, who were below healthy donors.

Details on this clone: What it binds is not known.

J lost 4 bases, V lost 0 bases, and 5 bases had no gene match. The germline gives CDR1 GTSNPN, CDR2 SVGIG (reference sequence). There are 14 residues in the CDR3. Some clones are missing from TCRdb's copy, which holds only in-frame ones; the method was immunoSEQ multiplex PCR. The table lists 20,000 or so clones, 80% of them singletons. Relapses following autologous stem cell transplantation were seen in all patients, with brentuximab vedotin exposure varying. The chain is built from TRBV30 and TRBJ1-1; 7 bases are a match to TRBD1. This clonotype was obtained from a human donor with classical Hodgkin lymphoma. Sequencing used peripheral blood mononuclear cells (PBMCs), obtained at baseline. This chain's CDR3 is CAWSVRGGGTEAFF. CDR3 in DNA: TGTGCCTGGAGTGTAAGAGGGGGCGGCACTGAAGCTTTCTTT.